The 19 T cell receptor beta chains below all came from one sample that was sequenced in a study of PD-1 blockade in mismatch repair-deficient tumors (TCRdb year 2017). The protocol used for the library was the immunoSEQ multiplex PCR assay. TCRdb holds this immuneACCESS table with in-frame rearrangements only. Some clones are missing; in checked studies, unresolved V genes explain under half, and the rest has no known cause. For this sample there are 40,000 or so clones; about four fifths appear just once. The top ten clonotypes cover under 25% of the sample. The sample in question was peripheral blood, obtained 4 weeks after starting pembrolizumab. Receptors were obtained from an adult with mismatch repair-deficient cancer.

This chain joins TRBV11-2 and TRBJ1-2; D is unresolved. CDR3 length equals 13 residues. The V end was cut by 1 base, the J end by 3 bases, with 6 bases between. Germline CDR1 and CDR2: SGHAT and FQNNGV. CDR3 region: CASSLVLDYGYTF. The CDR3 nucleotides are TGTGCCAGCAGCTTAGTGCTTGACTATGGCTACACCTTC.

The rearrangement links TRBV18 to TRBJ2-1, with 10 bases aligning to TRBD2. The CDR3 has 15 amino acids. V dropped 4 bases and J dropped 7; count of bases not matched to a gene: 7. Germline V gives CDR1 KGHSH, CDR2 LQKENI. CDR3 residues: CASSRPSGSRNEQFF. In DNA, the CDR3 is TGTGCCAGCTCACGCCCTAGCGGGAGCCGTAATGAGCAGTTCTTC.

The chain recombines TRBV5-1 with TRBJ2-3; tentative D call: TRBD2 (5 bases). V lost 5 bases and J 5 bases, leaving 12 bases between the germline ends. Germline lookup yields CDR1 SGHRS and CDR2 YFSETQ. This CDR3 has 13 residues. CDR3 sequence reads: CASRPQLGDTQYF. CDR3 nucleotide sequence: TGCGCCAGCAGGCCGCAACTAGGAGATACGCAGTATTTT.

This chain joins TRBV5-1 and TRBJ2-7, with 9 bases lining up with TRBD1. After removal of 2 bases from V and 2 bases from J, the junction contained 8 bases not matched to a gene. Germline V gene lookup returns CDR1 SGHRS and CDR2 YFSETQ. This CDR3 is 16 amino acids long. The CDR3, as DNA: TGCGCCAGCAGCTTCGGTCTCGACAGGGGGACCTACGAGCAGTACTTC. This translates into CASSFGLDRGTYEQYF.

This clone was observed a handful of times. V is TRBV6-5 and J is TRBJ1-5; D uncertain. V dropped 5 bases and J dropped 5 bases, with 10 bases sitting between them. The CDR3 extends over 13 amino acids. Germline V gene sequence: CDR1 MNHEY, CDR2 SVGAGI. The CDR3: CASSESAYQPQHF. CDR3 nucleotide sequence: TGTGCCAGCAGTGAGAGCGCTTATCAGCCCCAGCATTTT.

V is TRBV30 and J is TRBJ2-5; D is perhaps TRBD2 (5 bases). V lost 7 bases and J lost 2, with 11 bases in between. CDR1 GTSNPN and CDR2 SVGIG come from the germline V gene (reference sequence). The CDR3 covers 12 residues. CDR3 bases: TGTGCCTTTAGCAGAGGGCAAGAGACCCAGTACTTC. This codes for CAFSRGQETQYF.

This clone was detected only a few times. The chain is built from TRBV5-6 and TRBJ1-5; D unresolved. The CDR3 runs 13 residues. Germline V gene sequence: CDR1 SGHDT, CDR2 YYEEEE. V gave up 0 bases and J gave up 4 bases, with 5 bases separating them. CDR3 amino acids: CASSLAENQPQHF. The DNA for the CDR3 is TGTGCCAGCAGCTTGGCGGAAAATCAGCCCCAGCATTTT.

The chain joins TRBV6-1 to TRBJ2-7; tentatively, D is TRBD1 or TRBD2 (5 bases each). V gave up 3 bases and J gave up 6 bases, with 18 bases separating them. In germline, CDR1 is MNHNS, CDR2 SASEGT. The CDR3 is 15 residues long. The CDR3 coding sequence is TGTGCCAGCAGTGAGGGGGTCATCCGGGTCGTCGAGCAGTACTTC. This translates into CASSEGVIRVVEQYF.

This chain links TRBV5-6 with TRBJ2-7; 8 bases are shared with TRBD1. With 4 bases clipped from V and 2 bases from J, the junction kept 8 bases outside the gene matches. There are 15 residues in the CDR3. Per the germline V gene, CDR1 is SGHDT and CDR2 is YYEEEE. CDR3 nucleotides: TGTGCCAGCAGCCATTGGACAGGGTCAGCCTACGAGCAGTACTTC. Its protein is CASSHWTGSAYEQYF.

The V call is TRBV5-6, the J call TRBJ2-1, with 12 bases that match TRBD2. The length of the CDR3 is 15 residues. The trim removed 0 bases at V and 9 bases at J, leaving 4 bases unmatched. The germline V gene has CDR1 SGHDT and CDR2 YYEEEE. The CDR3 nucleotides read TGTGCCAGCAGCTTGGTACCTAGCGGGAGGGGTGAGCAGTTCTTC. This codes for CASSLVPSGRGEQFF.

This clone qualifies as large (0.1 to 1%). This chain's CDR3 is CASRPPVGNEQFF. The DNA for the CDR3 is TGCGCCAGCAGGCCCCCAGTCGGCAATGAGCAGTTCTTC. The V and J genes are TRBV5-1 and TRBJ2-1; D not resolved. The CDR3 has 13 residues. Germline loops: CDR1 SGHRS, CDR2 YFSETQ. Between the trimmed V and J ends, which lost 5 bases and 6 bases, there was a span of 12 bases.

The chain carries TRBV23-1 and TRBJ2-7; TRBD1 or TRBD2 may be the D gene (5 bases each). TRBV23-1 falls under the ORF class, with uncertain function. The V gene lost 0 bases and the J gene lost 4 bases, with 28 bases spanning the gap. The CDR3 runs to 20 residues. The CDR3 DNA is TGCGCCAGCAGTCAATCATCCCGTGGGAGAAAGGGACCGATACTGTACGAGCAGTACTTC. As protein: CASSQSSRGRKGPILYEQYF.

This clone was seen just once. The CDR3 sequence: CAWSGQSIGPDTQYF. In nucleotides, the CDR3 is TGTGCCTGGAGTGGGCAGAGTATTGGTCCAGATACGCAGTATTTT. The rearrangement joins TRBV30 to TRBJ2-3; D is undetermined. V dropped 1 base and J dropped 4 bases, with 15 bases sitting between them. CDR1 and CDR2 from the germline V gene are GTSNPN and SVGIG (reference sequence). This CDR3 has 15 amino acids.

The chain has TRBV28 and TRBJ1-2; tentatively, D is TRBD1 (5 bases). The CDR3 covers 16 residues. The ends were cut back, 8 bases at V and 5 bases at J, with 24 bases in the middle. CDR1 and CDR2 from the germline V gene are MDHEN and SYDVKM. The CDR3 protein is CASRRGVRRDVYGYTF. Here the CDR3 DNA reads TGTGCCAGCCGTAGAGGGGTTCGCAGGGACGTTTATGGCTACACCTTC.

Judged by abundance, this clone is medium-sized (0.01 to 0.1%). V and J are TRBV30 and TRBJ2-2; D not resolved. The CDR3 spans 11 residues. The germline V and J ends were trimmed by 4 bases and 4 bases, with 4 bases remaining between them. Germline loops: CDR1 GTSNPN, CDR2 SVGIG (reference sequence). CDR3 amino acids: CAWKATGELFF. CDR3 bases: TGTGCCTGGAAGGCCACCGGGGAGCTGTTTTTT.

This clone showed up just a few times. The rearrangement links TRBV4-1 to TRBJ1-2; D is possibly TRBD1 (5 bases). The CDR3 is made up of 15 amino acids. Germline V gives CDR1 MGHRA, CDR2 YSYEKL. The germline V and J ends were trimmed by 5 bases and 0 bases, with 13 bases remaining between them. The CDR3 bases are TGCGCCAGCAGCACGGACGAGGGGACTAACTATGGCTACACCTTC. Its protein is CASSTDEGTNYGYTF.

The rearrangement links TRBV28 to TRBJ2-7; 14 positions agree with TRBD2. Germline loops: CDR1 MDHEN, CDR2 SYDVKM. The CDR3 is 15 residues long. The V and J ends lost 8 bases and 2 bases, in that order; junction bases with no gene match: 5. The CDR3 spells CASLGLAGATYEQYF. For the CDR3, the DNA is TGTGCCAGCCTGGGACTAGCGGGGGCCACCTACGAGCAGTACTTC.

This clone has only a few counts. The chain uses TRBV2 and TRBJ2-7; no clear D. Germline V gene lookup returns CDR1 SNHLY and CDR2 FYNNEI. This CDR3 is built from 12 residues. Trimming took 5 bases from V and 1 from J, leaving 6 bases between them. CDR3 DNA: TGTGCCAGCAGTCCAGGTTCCTACGAGCAGTACTTC. Translation: CASSPGSYEQYF.

The V and J genes are TRBV19 and TRBJ2-6; no clear D gene. V gave up 3 bases and J gave up 2 bases, with 8 bases separating them. Germline loops: CDR1 LNHDA, CDR2 SQIVND (reference sequence). The CDR3 runs to 15 residues. For the CDR3, the DNA is TGTGCCAGTAGTATTTCGGCTGCTGGGGCCAACGTCCTGACTTTC. Translating it yields CASSISAAGANVLTF.